The rows below give T cell receptor beta chains drawn from one sample of a study of identical twins. MiXCR, applied by TCRdb to the 5' RACE reads, yields one record per CDR3 protein. The table shows about 210,000 distinct CDR3 sequences, with less than 10% occurring only once. The material sequenced was memory (CD45RO+) T cells sorted from blood. The receptors were gathered from a woman under 30 in good health. Each CDR3 is given with its conserved first and last residue. The D gene is left open where the match is weak. Clone size is stated in some rows and not others, as once, few, many or a class when expanded.

j_gene | d_gene | len | abundance | v_gene | CDR3nt | CDR3aa
TRBJ2-7 | TRBD2 | 15 | few | TRBV20-1 | TGCAGTGCGAAGCGTAATCAACTAGCGGGAGACGAGCAGTACTTC | CSAKRNQLAGDEQYF
TRBJ2-7 | NA | 16 | NA | TRBV6-5 | TGTGCCAGCAGTTACTCGCGCACCTCTCTTTACTACGAGCAGTACTTC | CASSYSRTSLYYEQYF
TRBJ2-2 | TRBD2 | 15 | many | TRBV9 | TGTGCCAGCAGCCTCAGCGGGAGCGCGGACCGGGAGCTGTTTTTT | CASSLSGSADRELFF
TRBJ2-7 | NA | 13 | NA | TRBV7-9 | TGTGCCAGCAGCCCGGACATTTACTACGAGCAGTACTTC | CASSPDIYYEQYF
TRBJ2-3 | NA | 15 | many | TRBV6-1 | TGTGCCAGCAAAAGGGACCCGGTGCTCCCAGATACGCAGTATTTT | CASKRDPVLPDTQYF
TRBJ2-1 | TRBD1 | 16 | few | TRBV9 | TGTGCCAGCAGCGTAGGAGTGACAGGGGTCTGGAATGAGCAGTTCTTC | CASSVGVTGVWNEQFF
TRBJ2-5 | NA | 16 | NA | TRBV7-9 | TGTGCCAGCAGCTTAGAGTGGGGGCGCGGAGAGGAGACCCAGTACTTC | CASSLEWGRGEETQYF
TRBJ1-2 | NA | 13 | few | TRBV5-5 | TGTGCCAGCAGCGCGACAGAAAACTATGGCTACACCTTC | CASSATENYGYTF
TRBJ2-3 | NA | 14 | few | TRBV27 | TGTGCCAGCAGGAGCGGGCTATTCACAGATACGCAGTATTTT | CASRSGLFTDTQYF
TRBJ1-4 | NA | 14 | many | TRBV25-1 | TGTGCCAGCAGTGTGACAGTTGGGGCTGAAAAACTGTTTTTT | CASSVTVGAEKLFF
TRBJ2-7 | NA | 11 | NA | TRBV12-3/TRBV12-4 | TGTGCCAGCAGTTTAGGGCAGGGGTTGTACTTC | CASSLGQGLYF
TRBJ2-5 | TRBD1 | 15 | NA | TRBV5-1 | TGCGCCAGCAGCATGGCGGGGACAGGGCAAGAGACCCAGTACTTC | CASSMAGTGQETQYF
TRBJ1-2 | NA | 12 | NA | TRBV7-9 | TGTGCCAGCAGCTTATCAGGCAGCCCAACTTCCTTC | CASSLSGSPTSF
TRBJ2-5 | NA | 15 | many | TRBV18 | TGTGCCAGCTCACCACCGACAAGTCCTTGGGAGACCCAGTACTTC | CASSPPTSPWETQYF
TRBJ2-1 | TRBD2 | 16 | NA | TRBV20-1 | TGCAGTGCTCGCATACTAGCGGGAAGTGGCTACAATGAGCAGTTCTTC | CSARILAGSGYNEQFF
TRBJ2-1 | TRBD1 | 16 | NA | TRBV11-3 | TGTGCCAGCAGCCGACAGGGGCCGGTTCCCTACAATGAGCAGTTCTTC | CASSRQGPVPYNEQFF
TRBJ1-6 | TRBD1 | 15 | few | TRBV7-6 | TGTGCCAGCAGCCAGGGGGCGGGCGGAGATTCACCCCTCCACTTT | CASSQGAGGDSPLHF
TRBJ1-5 | NA | 14 | many | TRBV9 | TGTGCCAGCAGCGGAGGGGGTAATGACCAGCCCCAGCATTTT | CASSGGGNDQPQHF
TRBJ2-7 | NA | 15 | many | TRBV7-6 | TGTGCCAGCAGCTCAGCGGACGGGGACTCCTACGAGCAGTACTTC | CASSSADGDSYEQYF
TRBJ2-5 | NA | 15 | many | TRBV20-1 | TGCAGTGCTAGAGGGGCTACAGCGCTGGCAGAGACCCAGTACTTC | CSARGATALAETQYF
TRBJ2-7 | NA | 15 | few | TRBV5-1 | TGCGCCAGCAGCCAGAGGGACTTAAGTGTACGCGAGCAGTACTTC | CASSQRDLSVREQYF
TRBJ1-1 | NA | 15 | many | TRBV12-3/TRBV12-4 | TGTGCCTGGGCATTGAGGGAAGGGATTTTCACTGAAGCTTTCTTT | CAWALREGIFTEAFF
TRBJ1-4 | NA | 16 | few | TRBV10-3 | TGTGCCATCAGTAGGAGGGGCGCAGGAACTAATGAAAAACTGTTTTTT | CAISRRGAGTNEKLFF
TRBJ2-7 | TRBD2 | 16 | few | TRBV10-3 | TGTGCCATCAGTGGCCGGGGGAGCGGGACTTCCTACGAGCAGTACTTC | CAISGRGSGTSYEQYF
TRBJ1-1 | NA | 13 | many | TRBV20-1 | TGCAGTGCTAGACTTACAGTGAACACTGAAGCTTTCTTT | CSARLTVNTEAFF
TRBJ1-5 | NA | 15 | few | TRBV5-1 | TGCGCCAGCAGCTTGCTACAGGTTCAACGGGAGCCCCAGCATTTT | CASSLLQVQREPQHF
TRBJ2-3 | TRBD2 | 15 | NA | TRBV20-1 | TGCAGTGCTTACCAGACTAGCGGGGGCACAGATACGCAGTATTTT | CSAYQTSGGTDTQYF
TRBJ2-1 | TRBD2 | 17 | NA | TRBV20-1 | TGCAGTGCTAGGGAAACTAGCGGGAGGGCCGGGAATAATGAGCAGTTCTTC | CSARETSGRAGNNEQFF
TRBJ1-1 | NA | 14 | NA | TRBV12-3/TRBV12-4 | TGTGCCAGCAGTTTTGCCCTAGGGGTCCCTGAAGCTTTCTTT | CASSFALGVPEAFF
TRBJ2-1 | TRBD1 | 14 | many | TRBV7-8 | TGTGCCAGCGAACCAGGGGGCTCCTACAATGAGCAGTTCTTC | CASEPGGSYNEQFF
TRBJ2-7 | NA | 15 | NA | TRBV20-1 | TGCAGTGCGAGGAAGGCGGTCAGGGCCCATTACGAGCAGTACTTC | CSARKAVRAHYEQYF
TRBJ2-1 | NA | 13 | many | TRBV6-1 | TGTGCCAGCAGTCTCCGGGGTAGGAATGAGCAGTTCTTC | CASSLRGRNEQFF
TRBJ2-2 | TRBD2 | 20 | few | TRBV6-2/TRBV6-3 | TGTGCCAGCAGTTACTCTAGGGTGAAGGGACTAGCGGATTTCAGCGGGGAGCTGTTTTTT | CASSYSRVKGLADFSGELFF
TRBJ2-3 | NA | 14 | few | TRBV4-2 | TGTGCCAGCAAAGCGTCGGGGAAGTATGATACGCAGTATTTT | CASKASGKYDTQYF
TRBJ2-1 | TRBD2 | 14 | NA | TRBV30 | TGTGCCTGGAATCGGGCGGGAGAAGGCTATGAGCAGTTCTTC | CAWNRAGEGYEQFF
TRBJ2-5 | TRBD1 | 15 | many | TRBV5-6 | TGTGCCAGCAGCCATGGACAGGGTTTGTCGGAGACCCAGTACTTC | CASSHGQGLSETQYF
TRBJ1-5 | NA | 16 | many | TRBV15 | TGTGCCACCAGCAGAGATACGGCCGGAACGGGACAGCCCCAGCATTTT | CATSRDTAGTGQPQHF
TRBJ1-1 | TRBD1 | 13 | NA | TRBV6-1 | TGTGCCACTACGACAGGGAGAGGAACTGAAGCTTTCTTT | CATTTGRGTEAFF
TRBJ1-2 | NA | 13 | NA | TRBV20-1 | TGCAGTGCTCGAGACCAGGCCTCCTATGGCTACACCTTC | CSARDQASYGYTF
TRBJ2-5 | TRBD1 | 16 | NA | TRBV5-6 | TGTGCCAGCAGCTGGGCCTGGGACAGTACCCAAGAGACCCAGTACTTC | CASSWAWDSTQETQYF
TRBJ1-1 | TRBD1 | 11 | NA | TRBV6-5 | TGTGCCAGCAGTCGACAGGGGGCAGCTTTCTTT | CASSRQGAAFF
TRBJ1-1 | NA | 13 | NA | TRBV30 | TGTGCCTGGACCCGGAGGGGAGGGAATGAAGCTTTCTTT | CAWTRRGGNEAFF
TRBJ2-7 | NA | 12 | NA | TRBV10-2 | TGCGCCACCGGATCCTTAGTCCTCGAGCAGTACTTC | CATGSLVLEQYF